The next 2 T cell receptor beta chains were all read from a single sample in a study of post-analysis software for immune sequencing data. General study results and limits: Roughly five TRBV segments were more frequent in patients than controls; TRBV5-6, TRBV5-1 and TRBV20-1 belonged to this group.

Unique-molecular-identifier-tagged TCR beta cDNA libraries were used. TCRdb re-called the PCR reads through MiXCR, storing one row per CDR3 protein. The table includes hundreds of thousands of distinct CDR3 sequences, roughly 29% detected once. What these receptors recognize is not known. The material sequenced was blood. All receptors come from a girl under 18 with multiple sclerosis.

This chain uses TRBV10-3 with TRBJ1-1; 9 nucleotides align to TRBD1. The CDR3 extends over 12 amino acids. V shed 8 bases and J 10 bases; nucleotides not matched to a gene: 8. Germline V gene lookup returns CDR1 ENHRY and CDR2 SYGVKD. CDR3 in amino acids: CAISDRGVRAFF. The CDR3 DNA reads TGTGCCATCTCGGACAGGGGAGTCAGAGCTTTCTTT.

The chain employs TRBV29-1 and TRBJ2-3, with D possibly matching TRBD2 (7 bases). Germline V gene data show CDR1 as SQVTM and CDR2 as ANQGSEA. The V end was cut by 4 bases, the J end by 2 bases, with 13 bases between. The CDR3 sequence is 14 residues long. The CDR3 bases are TGCAGCGTTGCTCGCGGGGGCACCACAGATACGCAGTATTTT. Translated, it gives CSVARGGTTDTQYF.